What follows are 27 T cell receptor beta chains derived from one specimen sequenced in a study of tumor T cells in aggressive B-cell lymphoma. Some clones are missing from TCRdb's copy, which holds only in-frame ones; the method was immunoSEQ multiplex PCR. The sample contains under 3,500 clones, roughly nine tenths of which appear only once. What was sequenced was tumor tissue. The receptor set was obtained from an adult with diffuse large B cell lymphoma.

The rearrangement links TRBV7-2 to TRBJ2-7, with TRBD1 matching 9 bases. The V gene end was trimmed by 7 bases and the J gene end by 2 bases; junction bases not matched to a gene: 6. The CDR3 is 14 residues long. The germline gives CDR1 SGHTA, CDR2 FQGNSA. The CDR3, as DNA: TGTGCCAGCACAAACCGGGACAGGGCCTACGAGCAGTACTTC. Protein product: CASTNRDRAYEQYF.

The chain links TRBV28 to TRBJ2-2, with D hard to call. The V end was cut by 5 bases, the J end by 11 bases, with 12 bases between. The germline gives CDR1 MDHEN, CDR2 SYDVKM. The CDR3 consists of 12 residues. Written as DNA, the CDR3 is TGTGCCAGCAGTCTGAGCCCGTTCGAGCTGTTTTTT. It yields the protein CASSLSPFELFF. Full variable domain (outside the CDR3, taken from reference TRBV28 and TRBJ2-2): DVKVTQSSRYLVKRTGEKVFLECVQDMDHENMFWYRQDPGLGLRLIYFSYDVKMKEKGDIPEGYSVSREKKERFSLILESASTNQTSMYLCASSLSPFELFFGEGSRLTVL.

The CDR3, as DNA: TGTGCCAGCAGTATCCGGGACAGACAATCTGGGGCCAACGTCCTGACTTTC. Translating it yields CASSIRDRQSGANVLTF. J is TRBJ2-6 and V is TRBV27; 7 positions agree with TRBD1. The germline gives CDR1 MNHEY, CDR2 SMNVEV (reference sequence). The V and J ends lost 5 bases and 1 base, in that order; junction bases with no gene match: 8. This CDR3 spans 17 amino acids.

V usage is TRBV30 and J usage is TRBJ1-2; 7 nucleotides line up with TRBD1. The germline CDR1 and CDR2 sequences are GTSNPN and SVGIG (reference sequence). The CDR3 is made up of 13 amino acids. V shed 3 bases, J shed 3 bases, and the junction held 4 bases outside the gene matches. The CDR3 DNA follows: TGTGCCTGGAGGGACAGGACCCACTATGGCTACACCTTC. It encodes CAWRDRTHYGYTF.

V gene TRBV7-2 combines with J gene TRBJ2-1; possible D gene TRBD1, 6 bases. Looked up from germline, CDR1 is SGHTA and CDR2 is FQGNSA. CDR3 length equals 15 residues. The V end lost 5 bases, the J end lost 5 bases, and 16 bases lay between the germline ends. Here the CDR3 reads CASSVRGLGDNEQFF. The CDR3 nucleotides are TGTGCCAGCAGCGTGAGGGGGTTAGGAGACAATGAGCAGTTCTTC. Combining the CDR3 with reference TRBV7-2 and TRBJ2-1 gives the whole variable domain GAGVSQSPSNKVTEKGKDVELRCDPISGHTALYWYRQSLGQGLEFLIYFQGNSAPDKSGLPSDRFSAERTGGSVSTLTIQRTQQEDSAVYLCASSVRGLGDNEQFFGPGTRLTVL.

The rearrangement joins TRBV15 to TRBJ2-3; maybe TRBD2 (7 bases). The germline V gene has CDR1 LNHNV and CDR2 YYDKDF (reference sequence). This CDR3 is built from 18 residues. Trimming left V 1 base short and J 3 bases short, with 20 bases between. Here the CDR3 reads CATSRGDTLAAITDTQYF. CDR3 DNA sequence: TGTGCCACCAGCAGAGGGGACACGCTAGCGGCAATTACAGATACGCAGTATTTT.

The chain links TRBV27 to TRBJ2-3, with 9 positions matching TRBD2. The length of the CDR3 is 14 residues. CDR1 MNHEY and CDR2 SMNVEV come from the germline V gene (reference sequence). V gave up 10 bases and J gave up 3 bases; unmatched junction bases: 8. CDR3 residues: CAIGPGLATDTQYF. The CDR3 region has the DNA TGTGCCATCGGACCGGGACTAGCAACAGATACGCAGTATTTT.

The chain carries TRBV5-1 and TRBJ2-7; unclear D gene. CDR3 length: 13 amino acids. With 2 bases removed from V and 6 bases from J, the gap between germline ends came to 12 bases. Looked up from germline, CDR1 is SGHRS and CDR2 is YFSETQ. This CDR3 reads CASSFEPRGEQYF. CDR3 nucleotides: TGCGCCAGCAGCTTCGAACCGAGAGGCGAGCAGTACTTC.

This chain connects TRBV15 to TRBJ2-1, with a weak D call TRBD1 (5 bases). Germline lookup yields CDR1 LNHNV and CDR2 YYDKDF (reference sequence). Trimming cost V 1 base and J 0 bases, with 7 bases left between them. The CDR3 runs 15 residues. CDR3 DNA sequence: TGTGCCACCAGCAGAGTCCAGGGCTCCTACAATGAGCAGTTCTTC. This encodes CATSRVQGSYNEQFF.

The V gene is TRBV7-6, the J gene TRBJ1-2; D gene uncertain. Germline V gene data show CDR1 as SGHVS and CDR2 as FNYEAQ. This CDR3 comprises 15 residues. V was clipped by 2 bases and J by 8 bases, with 18 bases between them. The CDR3 DNA reads TGTGCCAGCAGCTTACTTAGCGGAAGAGGTTCCGGCTACACCTTC. Translated: CASSLLSGRGSGYTF.

There are a few counts of this clone. The chain has TRBV9 and TRBJ2-3, with D hard to call. The CDR3 totals 13 residues. Looked up from germline, CDR1 is SGDLS and CDR2 is YYNGEE. V was cut by 0 bases and J by 4 bases, with 6 bases left in between. The CDR3 loop reads CASSVDFADTQYF. The CDR3 coding sequence is TGTGCCAGCAGCGTAGATTTCGCAGATACGCAGTATTTT.

The table lists this clone with a count of one. The V gene is TRBV7-3, the J gene TRBJ2-7; the match to TRBD1 covers 8 bases. V lost 5 bases and J lost 6; bases outside the gene matches: 9. This CDR3 spans 14 amino acids. The germline V gene encodes CDR1 SGHTA and CDR2 FQGTGA. The CDR3 bases are TGTGCCAGCAGCAAGGGGCAGGGGGCGTCCGAGCAGTACTTC. Translation gives CASSKGQGASEQYF.

The rearrangement uses TRBV5-1 and TRBJ1-2, with 11 nucleotides matching TRBD1. Looked up from germline, CDR1 is SGHRS and CDR2 is YFSETQ. The CDR3 sequence is 15 residues long. V lost 3 bases to trimming and J lost 6 bases; unmatched junction nucleotides: 7. The CDR3 coding sequence is TGCGCCAGCAGCTGGACAGGGGGCAACGTGGATGGCTACACCTTC. This sequence encodes CASSWTGGNVDGYTF.

V usage is TRBV2 and J usage is TRBJ1-2; D is unclear. Trimming pared 2 bases from V and 6 bases from J, leaving 10 bases between. Germline CDR1 SNHLY, CDR2 FYNNEI. CDR3 length: 13 residues. CDR3 sequence reads: CASSEPGFDGYTF. Written as DNA, the CDR3 is TGTGCCAGCAGTGAACCGGGGTTCGATGGCTACACCTTC.

The chain recombines TRBV5-8 with TRBJ1-5; D remains unclear. The V end lost 6 bases, the J end lost 6 bases, and 19 bases lay between the germline ends. CDR3 size: 15 residues. Germline V lookup: CDR1 SGHTS, CDR2 YDEGEE. The CDR3 reads CASNPLREIFQPQHF. CDR3 DNA: TGTGCCAGCAACCCCTTGCGGGAGATTTTTCAGCCCCAGCATTTT.

The V and J genes are TRBV27 and TRBJ2-7; D is unclear. The CDR3 sequence is 13 residues long. V shed 0 bases and J shed 4 bases, with 7 bases lying between them. Germline V gene sequence: CDR1 MNHEY, CDR2 SMNVEV (reference sequence). CDR3 protein: CASSLSGPYEQYF. CDR3 coding DNA: TGTGCCAGCAGTTTATCTGGCCCTTACGAGCAGTACTTC.

The chain links TRBV6-6 to TRBJ1-1; D is ambiguous. This CDR3 has 13 residues. Germline values: CDR1 MNHNY, CDR2 SVGAGI (reference sequence). V was shortened by 0 bases and J by 1 base, with 3 bases between the two germline ends. CDR3: CASSYSQNTEAFF. The CDR3 DNA follows: TGTGCCAGCAGTTACTCACAGAACACTGAAGCTTTCTTT.

This chain joins TRBV2 and TRBJ2-7; D is unclear. The CDR3 runs to 10 residues. Germline V gene data show CDR1 as SNHLY and CDR2 as FYNNEI. Between the trimmed V and J ends, which lost 6 bases and 3 bases, there was a span of 3 bases. The chain's CDR3 is CASSNYEQYF. CDR3 in DNA: TGTGCCAGCAGCAACTACGAGCAGTACTTC. Supplemented by reference TRBV2 and TRBJ2-7, the full variable domain reads EPEVTQTPSHQVTQMGQEVILRCVPISNHLYFYWYRQILGQKVEFLVSFYNNEISEKSEIFDDQFSVERPDGSNFTLKIRSTKLEDSAMYFCASSNYEQYFGPGTRLTVT.

This clone was recorded once. V gene TRBV2 combines with J gene TRBJ2-5; 7 bases align to TRBD1. The V segment lost 7 bases and the J segment 4 bases; nucleotides outside the gene matches: 3. Germline CDR1 reads SNHLY; CDR2 reads FYNNEI. This CDR3 has 12 amino acids. The CDR3 DNA reads TGTGCCAGCAAAGACAGGGCAGAGACCCAGTACTTC. Amino acids: CASKDRAETQYF.

The chain has TRBV19 and TRBJ2-1, with 10 bases that match TRBD1. Germline assignment: CDR1 LNHDA and CDR2 SQIVND (reference sequence). Unmatched junction bases numbered 9, after V lost 6 bases and J lost 7 bases. The CDR3 has 15 amino acids. This chain's CDR3 is CASRTGQGGRNEQFF. The CDR3 nucleotides read TGTGCCAGTAGAACCGGACAGGGGGGGAGAAATGAGCAGTTCTTC.

The J gene is TRBJ2-5, the V gene TRBV19; TRBD2 agrees at 9 bases. Germline values: CDR1 LNHDA, CDR2 SQIVND (reference sequence). Losses at the gene ends were 5 bases for V and 4 bases for J; bases not matched to a gene: 8. The CDR3 is 15 residues long. CDR3 sequence reads: CASSPGLASLETQYF. CDR3 in DNA: TGTGCCAGTAGTCCAGGACTAGCGAGTTTAGAGACCCAGTACTTC.

The V call is TRBV7-6, the J call TRBJ2-5; D unresolved. Trimming left V 3 bases short and J 2 bases short, with 4 bases between. From germline, CDR1 is SGHVS and CDR2 FNYEAQ. This CDR3 has 12 residues. The CDR3 bases are TGTGCCAGCAGCTTTCTTCAAGAGACCCAGTACTTC. Protein sequence: CASSFLQETQYF.

This sequence joins TRBV6-9 and TRBJ2-1; D unclear. The length of the CDR3 is 12 residues. Germline-derived CDR1 and CDR2 are MNHGY and SVAAGI. V was cut by 10 bases and J by 4 bases, with 11 bases left in between. DNA for the CDR3: TGTGCCACTACCCCTGAATACAATGAGCAGTTCTTC. Protein product: CATTPEYNEQFF.

This chain uses TRBV7-6 with TRBJ2-7; TRBD2 matches at 11 bases. V lost 5 bases and J lost 5; bases outside the gene matches: 8. The CDR3 extends over 15 amino acids. In germline, CDR1 is SGHVS, CDR2 FNYEAQ. The DNA for the CDR3 is TGTGCCAGCAGCCCGAGACTAGCGGGGATCGACGAGCAGTACTTC. Its translation is CASSPRLAGIDEQYF. Complete variable domain (other parts from reference TRBV7-6 and TRBJ2-7): GAGVSQSPRYKVTKRGQDVALRCDPISGHVSLYWYRQALGQGPEFLTYFNYEAQQDKSGLPNDRFSAERPEGSISTLTIQRTEQRDSAMYRCASSPRLAGIDEQYFGPGTRLTVT.

This chain links TRBV29-1 with TRBJ1-2, with D unresolved. The CDR3 runs to 13 residues. Germline V gene sequence: CDR1 SQVTM, CDR2 ANQGSEA. The ends were cut back, 4 bases at V and 7 bases at J, with 16 bases in the middle. The CDR3: CSVAGSFVSGYTF. DNA of the CDR3: TGCAGCGTTGCGGGGTCATTCGTCTCTGGCTACACCTTC.

The rearrangement links TRBV2 to TRBJ2-6; TRBD1 might be the D (5 bases). With 8 bases removed from V and 1 base from J, the gap between germline ends came to 9 bases. The CDR3 spans 14 residues. The germline V gene encodes CDR1 SNHLY and CDR2 FYNNEI. The CDR3 DNA follows: TGTGCCAGCGCGACAGCGTCTGGGGCCAACGTCCTGACTTTC. Translated: CASATASGANVLTF.

The V call is TRBV28, the J call TRBJ1-5, with a weak D call TRBD1 (6 bases). The CDR3 runs 15 residues. Trimming removed 6 bases at V and 4 bases at J, with 16 bases between. Germline-derived CDR1 and CDR2 are MDHEN and SYDVKM. In nucleotides, the CDR3 is TGTGCCAGCAGCATAAGCGGACAGACGAATCAGCCCCAGCATTTT. The encoded protein is CASSISGQTNQPQHF.